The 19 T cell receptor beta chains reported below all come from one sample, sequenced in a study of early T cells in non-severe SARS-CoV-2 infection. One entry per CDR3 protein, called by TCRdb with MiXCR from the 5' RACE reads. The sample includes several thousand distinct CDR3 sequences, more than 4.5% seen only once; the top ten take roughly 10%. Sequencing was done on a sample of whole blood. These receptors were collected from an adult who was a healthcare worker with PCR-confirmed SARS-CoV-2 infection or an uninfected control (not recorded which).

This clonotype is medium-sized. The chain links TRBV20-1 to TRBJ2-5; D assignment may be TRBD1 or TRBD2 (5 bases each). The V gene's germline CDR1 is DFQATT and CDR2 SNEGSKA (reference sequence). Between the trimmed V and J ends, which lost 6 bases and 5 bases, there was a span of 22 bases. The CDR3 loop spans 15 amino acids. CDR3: CSASRDRGSQETQYF. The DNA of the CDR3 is TGCAGTGCCTCTAGGGACCGGGGAAGTCAGGAGACCCAGTACTTC.

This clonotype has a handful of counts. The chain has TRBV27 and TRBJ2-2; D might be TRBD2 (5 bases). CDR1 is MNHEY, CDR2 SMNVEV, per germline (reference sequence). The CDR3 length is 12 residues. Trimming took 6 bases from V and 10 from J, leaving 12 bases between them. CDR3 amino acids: CASSPGSVELFF. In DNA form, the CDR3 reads TGTGCCAGCAGCCCGGGGAGTGTGGAGCTGTTTTTT.

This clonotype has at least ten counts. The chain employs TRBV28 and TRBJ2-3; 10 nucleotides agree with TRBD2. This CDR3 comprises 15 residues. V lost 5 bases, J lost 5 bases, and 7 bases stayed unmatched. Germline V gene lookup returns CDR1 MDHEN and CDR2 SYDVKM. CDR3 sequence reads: CASSASSGRLDTQYF. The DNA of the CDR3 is TGTGCCAGCAGTGCTTCTAGCGGGAGATTAGATACGCAGTATTTT.

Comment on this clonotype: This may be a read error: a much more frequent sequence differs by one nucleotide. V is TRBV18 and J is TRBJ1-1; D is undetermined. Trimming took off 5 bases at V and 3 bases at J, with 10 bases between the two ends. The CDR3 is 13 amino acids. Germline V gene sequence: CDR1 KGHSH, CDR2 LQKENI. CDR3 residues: CASSVNTDTEAFF. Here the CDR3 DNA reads TGTGCCAGCTCAGTAAACACGGACACTGAAGCTTTCTTT.

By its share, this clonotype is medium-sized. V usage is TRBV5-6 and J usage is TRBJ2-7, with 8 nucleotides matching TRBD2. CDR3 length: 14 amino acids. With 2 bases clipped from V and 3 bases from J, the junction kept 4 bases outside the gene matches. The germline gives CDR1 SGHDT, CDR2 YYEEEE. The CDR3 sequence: CASSLGLARYEQYV. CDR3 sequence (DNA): TGTGCCAGCAGCTTAGGACTAGCCCGCTACGAGCAGTACGTC.

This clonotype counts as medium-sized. CDR3 DNA: TGTGCCTGGAGTGATCTAGCGGGAGGCCCGAACAATGAGCAGTTCTTC. Translating gives CAWSDLAGGPNNEQFF. The chain recombines TRBV30 with TRBJ2-1, with TRBD2 identical over 11 bases. Germline loops: CDR1 GTSNPN, CDR2 SVGIG (reference sequence). The length of the CDR3 is 16 residues. V shed 1 base, J shed 5 bases, and the junction held 7 bases outside the gene matches.

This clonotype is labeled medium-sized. Here the CDR3 reads CASSYSITRSQETQYF. The CDR3, as DNA: TGTGCCAGCAGTTACTCGATCACTAGGTCGCAAGAGACCCAGTACTTC. The chain is built from TRBV6-5 and TRBJ2-5; possibly TRBD2 for D (5 bases). The CDR3 is 16 amino acids. Germline CDR1 reads MNHEY; CDR2 reads SVGAGI. The V gene lost 0 bases and the J gene lost 2 bases, with 13 bases spanning the gap.

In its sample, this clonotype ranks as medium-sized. The CDR3 nucleotides are TGTGCCAGCAGCTTATACGGACAGGGGGCGAATGAGCAGTTCTTC. Its protein product is CASSLYGQGANEQFF. The rearrangement joins TRBV13 to TRBJ2-1; 11 bases agree with TRBD1. The trim removed 2 bases at V and 7 bases at J, leaving 4 bases unmatched. The CDR3 extends over 15 amino acids. The V gene's germline CDR1 is PRHDT and CDR2 FYEKMQ (reference sequence).

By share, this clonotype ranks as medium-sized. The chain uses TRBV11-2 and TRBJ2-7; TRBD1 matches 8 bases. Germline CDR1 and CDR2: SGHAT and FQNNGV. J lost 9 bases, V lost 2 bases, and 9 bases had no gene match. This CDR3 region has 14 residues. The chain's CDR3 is CASSLQDFGTGQYV. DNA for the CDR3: TGTGCCAGCAGCTTACAGGATTTCGGGACAGGGCAGTACGTC.

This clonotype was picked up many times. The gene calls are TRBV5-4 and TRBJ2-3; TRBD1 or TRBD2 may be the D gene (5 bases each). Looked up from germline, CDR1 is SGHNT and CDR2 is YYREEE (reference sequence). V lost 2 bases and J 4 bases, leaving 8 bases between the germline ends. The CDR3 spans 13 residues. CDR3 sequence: CASSFWGSDTQYF. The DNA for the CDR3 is TGTGCCAGCAGCTTCTGGGGGTCAGATACGCAGTATTTT.

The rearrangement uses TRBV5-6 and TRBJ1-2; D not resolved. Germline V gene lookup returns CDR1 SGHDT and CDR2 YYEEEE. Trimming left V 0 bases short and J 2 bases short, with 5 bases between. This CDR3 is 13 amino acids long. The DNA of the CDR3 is TGTGCCAGCAGCTTGGGCCGGAACTATGGCTACACCTTC. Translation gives CASSLGRNYGYTF.

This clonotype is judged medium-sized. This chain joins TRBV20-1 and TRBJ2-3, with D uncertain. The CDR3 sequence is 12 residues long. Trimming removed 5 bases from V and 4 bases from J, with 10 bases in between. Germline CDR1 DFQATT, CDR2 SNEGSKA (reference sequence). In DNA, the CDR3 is TGCAGTGCTGGGTTCCGGCCAGATACGCAGTATTTT. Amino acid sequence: CSAGFRPDTQYF.

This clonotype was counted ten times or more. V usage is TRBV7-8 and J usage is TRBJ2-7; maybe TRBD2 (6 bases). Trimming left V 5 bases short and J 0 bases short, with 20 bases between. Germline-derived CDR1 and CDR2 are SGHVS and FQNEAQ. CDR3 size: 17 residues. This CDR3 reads CASSQGLGLKSSYEQYV. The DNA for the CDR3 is TGTGCCAGCAGCCAAGGTCTGGGACTGAAGAGCTCCTACGAGCAGTACGTC.

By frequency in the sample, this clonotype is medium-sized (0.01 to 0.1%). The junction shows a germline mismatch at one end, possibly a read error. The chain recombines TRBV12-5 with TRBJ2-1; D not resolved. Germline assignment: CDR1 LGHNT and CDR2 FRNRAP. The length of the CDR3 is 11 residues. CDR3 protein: CASGSFNEQFF. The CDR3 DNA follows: TGTGCTAGTGGTTCCTTCAATGAGCAGTTCTTC.

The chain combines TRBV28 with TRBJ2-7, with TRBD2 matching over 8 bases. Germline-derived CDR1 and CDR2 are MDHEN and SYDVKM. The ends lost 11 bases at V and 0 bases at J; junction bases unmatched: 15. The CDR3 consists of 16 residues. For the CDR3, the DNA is TGTGCCTCCTACCCAACTAGCGGAGACACCTCCTACGAGCAGTACTTC. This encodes CASYPTSGDTSYEQYF.

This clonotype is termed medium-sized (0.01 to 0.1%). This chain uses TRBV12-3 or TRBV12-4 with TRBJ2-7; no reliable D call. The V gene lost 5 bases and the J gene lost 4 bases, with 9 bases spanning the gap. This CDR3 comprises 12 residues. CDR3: CASSPYKYEQYF. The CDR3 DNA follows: TGTGCCAGCAGTCCATACAAGTACGAGCAGTACTTC.

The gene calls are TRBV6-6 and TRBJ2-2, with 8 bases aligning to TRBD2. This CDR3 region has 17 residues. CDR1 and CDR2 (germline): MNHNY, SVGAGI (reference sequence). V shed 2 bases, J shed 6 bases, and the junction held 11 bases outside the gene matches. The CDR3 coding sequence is TGTGCCAGCAGTTACCCCACGGGAGCGGGAGATCCCGGGGAGCTGTTTTTT. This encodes CASSYPTGAGDPGELFF.

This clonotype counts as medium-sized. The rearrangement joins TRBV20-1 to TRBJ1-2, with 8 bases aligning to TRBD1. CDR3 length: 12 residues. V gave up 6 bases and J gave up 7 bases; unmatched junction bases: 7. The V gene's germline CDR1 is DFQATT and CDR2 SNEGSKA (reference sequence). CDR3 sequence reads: CSAPDRAFGYTF. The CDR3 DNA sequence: TGCAGTGCACCGGACAGGGCGTTTGGCTACACCTTC.

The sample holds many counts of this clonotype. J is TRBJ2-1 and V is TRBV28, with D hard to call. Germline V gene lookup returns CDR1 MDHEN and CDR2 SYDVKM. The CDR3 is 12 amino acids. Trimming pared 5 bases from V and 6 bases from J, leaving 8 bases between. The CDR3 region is CASSTHPNEQFF. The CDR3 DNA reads TGTGCCAGCAGTACCCACCCCAATGAGCAGTTCTTC.